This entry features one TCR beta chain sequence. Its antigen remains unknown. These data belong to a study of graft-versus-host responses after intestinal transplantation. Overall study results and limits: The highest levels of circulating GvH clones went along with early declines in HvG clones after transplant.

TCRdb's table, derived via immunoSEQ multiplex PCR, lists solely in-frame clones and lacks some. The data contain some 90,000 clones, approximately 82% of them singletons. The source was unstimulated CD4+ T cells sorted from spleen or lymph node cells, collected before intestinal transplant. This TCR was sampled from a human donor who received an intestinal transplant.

The CDR3 sequence: CASSQGQGLFYGYTF. The CDR3, as DNA: TGTGCCAGCAGCCAAGGACAGGGACTCTTCTATGGCTACACCTTC. V gene TRBV7-8 combines with J gene TRBJ1-2; 8 bases align to TRBD1. Trimming cost V 5 bases and J 4 bases; bases outside gene matches: 9. The germline gives CDR1 SGHVS, CDR2 FQNEAQ. CDR3 length equals 15 residues.